This T cell receptor (beta chain) was observed in a study of shared clonotypes between healthy human individuals. Notes on the study in general: Roughly 5% of naive CD4 clonotypes were common to four donors. Researchers sampled only blood; tissue repertoires likely differ.

This clone came up once. The target antigen is unknown. Germline CDR1 is WNHNN and CDR2 is SYGVQD (reference sequence). CDR3 length equals 14 residues. The junction had 9 bases not matched to a gene; V was cut back by 4 bases and J by 12 bases. As processed by the authors: ImmunoSEQ junction-only sequences lacked quality scores, so their filtering differed. Profiling relied on immunoSEQ multiplex PCR, and the TCRdb table lists in-frame clones only, not all of them. That table supplies the V and J calls and clone size; D and trimming were determined from the DNA. The data contain about 2,500,000 clones, about 92% of them singletons.

This TCR came from a young man in good health. The chain carries TRBV10-1 and TRBJ1-4; 9 nucleotides align to TRBD1. The sample taken for sequencing was naive CD4+ T cells sorted from blood. Sample subset: CD45RA+ positively selected. The CDR3 loop reads CASSVTGQGPELFF. Here the CDR3 DNA reads TGCGCCAGCAGTGTTACGGGACAGGGACCAGAACTGTTTTTT.